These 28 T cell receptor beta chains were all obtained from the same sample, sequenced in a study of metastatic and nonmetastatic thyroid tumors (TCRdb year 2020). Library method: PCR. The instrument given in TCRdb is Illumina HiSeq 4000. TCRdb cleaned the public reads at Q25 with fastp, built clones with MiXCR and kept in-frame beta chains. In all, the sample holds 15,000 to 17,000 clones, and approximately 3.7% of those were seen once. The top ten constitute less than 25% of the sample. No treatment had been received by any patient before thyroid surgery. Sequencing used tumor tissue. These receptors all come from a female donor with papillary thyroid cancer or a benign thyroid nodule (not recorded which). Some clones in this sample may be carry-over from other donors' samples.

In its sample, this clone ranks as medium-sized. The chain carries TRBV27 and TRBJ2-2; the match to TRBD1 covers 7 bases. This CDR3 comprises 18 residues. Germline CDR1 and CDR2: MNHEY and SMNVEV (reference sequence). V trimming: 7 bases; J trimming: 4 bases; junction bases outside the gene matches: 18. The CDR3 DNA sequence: TGTGCCAGCAACCCCCCGCGCAGACGCGACAGGGCCACCGGGGAGCTGTTTTTT. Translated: CASNPPRRRDRATGELFF.

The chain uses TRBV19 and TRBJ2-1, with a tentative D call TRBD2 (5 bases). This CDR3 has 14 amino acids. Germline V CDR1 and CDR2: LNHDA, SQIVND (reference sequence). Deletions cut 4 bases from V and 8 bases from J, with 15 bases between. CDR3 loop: CASSTGGFDDEQFF. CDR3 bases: TGTGCCAGTAGTACTGGCGGGTTCGACGATGAGCAGTTCTTC.

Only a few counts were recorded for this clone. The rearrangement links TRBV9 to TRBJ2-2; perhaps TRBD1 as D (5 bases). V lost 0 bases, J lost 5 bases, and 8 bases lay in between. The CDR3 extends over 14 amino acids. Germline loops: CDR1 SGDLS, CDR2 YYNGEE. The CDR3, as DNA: TGTGCCAGCAGCGTAGAATGGACAACCGGGGAGCTGTTTTTT. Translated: CASSVEWTTGELFF.

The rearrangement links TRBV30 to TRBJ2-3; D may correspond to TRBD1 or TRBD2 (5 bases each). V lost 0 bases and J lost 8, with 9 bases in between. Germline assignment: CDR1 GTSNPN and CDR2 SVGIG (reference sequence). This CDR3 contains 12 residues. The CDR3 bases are TGTGCCTGGAGTGTCCCTGGGGGTACGCAGTATTTT. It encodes CAWSVPGGTQYF.

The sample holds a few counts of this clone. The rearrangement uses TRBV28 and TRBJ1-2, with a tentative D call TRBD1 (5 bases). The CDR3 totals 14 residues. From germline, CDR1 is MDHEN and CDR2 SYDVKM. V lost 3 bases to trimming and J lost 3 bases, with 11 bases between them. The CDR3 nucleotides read TGTGCCAGCAGTTTGGGGGGGGATTACTATGGCTACACCTTC. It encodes CASSLGGDYYGYTF.

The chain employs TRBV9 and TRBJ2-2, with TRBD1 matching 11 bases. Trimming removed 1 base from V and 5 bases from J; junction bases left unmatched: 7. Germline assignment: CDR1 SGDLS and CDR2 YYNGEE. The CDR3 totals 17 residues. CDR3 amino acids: CASSVITGTGGTGELFF. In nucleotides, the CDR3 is TGTGCCAGCAGCGTAATAACCGGGACAGGGGGAACCGGGGAGCTGTTTTTT.

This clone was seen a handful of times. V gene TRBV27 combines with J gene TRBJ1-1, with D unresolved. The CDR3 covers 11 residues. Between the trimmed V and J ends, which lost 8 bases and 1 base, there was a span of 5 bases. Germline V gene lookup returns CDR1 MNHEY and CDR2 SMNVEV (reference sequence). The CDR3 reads CASWENTEAFF. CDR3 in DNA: TGTGCCAGCTGGGAGAACACTGAAGCTTTCTTT.

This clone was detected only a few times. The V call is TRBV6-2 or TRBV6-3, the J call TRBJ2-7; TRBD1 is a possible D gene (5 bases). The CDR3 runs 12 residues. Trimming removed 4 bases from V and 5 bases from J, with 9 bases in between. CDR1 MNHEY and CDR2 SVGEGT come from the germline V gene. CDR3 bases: TGTGCCAGCAGTTCTGGCAGGGACGAGCAGTACTTC. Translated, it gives CASSSGRDEQYF.

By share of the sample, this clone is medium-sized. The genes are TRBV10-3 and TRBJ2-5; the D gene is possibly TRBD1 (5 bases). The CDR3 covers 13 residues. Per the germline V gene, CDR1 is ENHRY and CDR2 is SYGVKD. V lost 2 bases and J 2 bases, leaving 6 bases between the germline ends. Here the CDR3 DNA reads TGTGCCATCAGTGAGCGACAGCAAGAGACCCAGTACTTC. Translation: CAISERQQETQYF.

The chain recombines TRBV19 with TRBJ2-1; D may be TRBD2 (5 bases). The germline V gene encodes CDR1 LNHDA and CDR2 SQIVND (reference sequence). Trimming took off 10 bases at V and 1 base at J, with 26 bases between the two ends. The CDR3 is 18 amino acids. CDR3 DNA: TGTGCCACCACCAACCAAGCCACCGGGATTGGGTCCTACAATGAGCAGTTCTTC. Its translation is CATTNQATGIGSYNEQFF.

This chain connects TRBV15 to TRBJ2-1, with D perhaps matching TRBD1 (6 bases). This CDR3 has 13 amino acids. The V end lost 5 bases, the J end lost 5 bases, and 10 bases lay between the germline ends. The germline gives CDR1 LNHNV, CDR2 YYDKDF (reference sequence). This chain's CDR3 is CATSGHRDNEQFF. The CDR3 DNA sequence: TGTGCCACCAGCGGCCACAGGGACAATGAGCAGTTCTTC.

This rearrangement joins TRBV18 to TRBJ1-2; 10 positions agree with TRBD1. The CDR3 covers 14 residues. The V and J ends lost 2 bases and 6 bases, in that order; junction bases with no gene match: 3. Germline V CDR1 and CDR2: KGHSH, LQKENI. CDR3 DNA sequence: TGTGCCAGCTCACCAGGGACAGGGGCCCATGGCTACACCTTC. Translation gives CASSPGTGAHGYTF.

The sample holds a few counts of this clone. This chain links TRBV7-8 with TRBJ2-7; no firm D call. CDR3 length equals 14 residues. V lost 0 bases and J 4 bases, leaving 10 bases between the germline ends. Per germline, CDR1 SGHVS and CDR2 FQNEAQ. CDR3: CASSLAVDLYEQYF. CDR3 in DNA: TGTGCCAGCAGCTTAGCGGTCGACCTTTACGAGCAGTACTTC.

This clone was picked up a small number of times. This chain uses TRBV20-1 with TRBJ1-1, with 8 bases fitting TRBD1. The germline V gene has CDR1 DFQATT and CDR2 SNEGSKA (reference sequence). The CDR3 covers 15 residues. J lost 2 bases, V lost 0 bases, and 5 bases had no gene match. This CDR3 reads CSARDRDRLNTEAFF. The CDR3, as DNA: TGCAGTGCTAGAGATCGGGACAGGCTTAACACTGAAGCTTTCTTT.

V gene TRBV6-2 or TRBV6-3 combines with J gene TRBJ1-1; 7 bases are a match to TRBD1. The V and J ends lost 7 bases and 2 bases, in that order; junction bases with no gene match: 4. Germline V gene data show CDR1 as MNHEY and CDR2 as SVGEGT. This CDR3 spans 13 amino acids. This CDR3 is CASTGTDNTEAFF. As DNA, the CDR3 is TGTGCCAGCACGGGGACAGATAACACTGAAGCTTTCTTT.

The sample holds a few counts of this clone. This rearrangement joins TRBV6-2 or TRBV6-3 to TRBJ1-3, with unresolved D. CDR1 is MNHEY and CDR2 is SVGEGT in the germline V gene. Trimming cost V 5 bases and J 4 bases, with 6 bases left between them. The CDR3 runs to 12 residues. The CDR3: CASSTAGNTIYF. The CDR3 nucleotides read TGTGCCAGCAGTACGGCCGGAAACACCATATATTTT.

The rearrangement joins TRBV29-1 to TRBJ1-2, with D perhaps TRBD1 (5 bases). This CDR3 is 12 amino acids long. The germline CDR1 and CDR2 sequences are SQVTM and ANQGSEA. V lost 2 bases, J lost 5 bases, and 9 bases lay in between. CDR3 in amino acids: CSVEWGEYGYTF. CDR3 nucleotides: TGCAGCGTTGAATGGGGGGAGTATGGCTACACCTTC.

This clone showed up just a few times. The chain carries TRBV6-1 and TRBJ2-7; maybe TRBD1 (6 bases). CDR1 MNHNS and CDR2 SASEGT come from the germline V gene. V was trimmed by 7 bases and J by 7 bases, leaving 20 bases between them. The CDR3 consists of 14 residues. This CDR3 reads CASTPGVPPGEQYF. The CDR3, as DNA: TGTGCCAGCACCCCAGGGGTCCCCCCCGGTGAGCAGTACTTC.

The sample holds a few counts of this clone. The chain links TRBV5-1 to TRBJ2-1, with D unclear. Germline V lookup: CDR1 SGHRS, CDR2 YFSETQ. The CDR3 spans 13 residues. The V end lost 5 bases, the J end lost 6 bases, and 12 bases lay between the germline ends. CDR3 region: CASRYEVVNEQFF. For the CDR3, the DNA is TGCGCCAGCAGATATGAGGTGGTCAATGAGCAGTTCTTC.

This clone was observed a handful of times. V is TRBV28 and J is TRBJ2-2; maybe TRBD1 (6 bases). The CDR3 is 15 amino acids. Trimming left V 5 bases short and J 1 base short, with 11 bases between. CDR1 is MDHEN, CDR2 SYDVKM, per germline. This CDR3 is CASSPPGQNTGELFF. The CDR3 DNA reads TGTGCCAGCAGTCCCCCGGGACAGAACACCGGGGAGCTGTTTTTT.

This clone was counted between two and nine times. In DNA, the CDR3 is TGCGCCAGCAGCTTTCGAGGGAGCACAGATACGCAGTATTTT. It yields the protein CASSFRGSTDTQYF. The chain joins TRBV5-1 to TRBJ2-3; weak D call: TRBD2 (5 bases). V lost 2 bases to trimming and J lost 0 bases, with 7 bases between them. This CDR3 region has 14 residues. CDR1 and CDR2 (germline): SGHRS, YFSETQ.

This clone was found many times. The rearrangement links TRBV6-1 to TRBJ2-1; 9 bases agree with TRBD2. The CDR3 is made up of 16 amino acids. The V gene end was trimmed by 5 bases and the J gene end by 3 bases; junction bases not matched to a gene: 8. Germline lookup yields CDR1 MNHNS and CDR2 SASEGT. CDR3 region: CASSYSAGGNYNEQFF. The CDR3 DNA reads TGTGCCAGCAGTTATTCAGCGGGAGGCAACTACAATGAGCAGTTCTTC.

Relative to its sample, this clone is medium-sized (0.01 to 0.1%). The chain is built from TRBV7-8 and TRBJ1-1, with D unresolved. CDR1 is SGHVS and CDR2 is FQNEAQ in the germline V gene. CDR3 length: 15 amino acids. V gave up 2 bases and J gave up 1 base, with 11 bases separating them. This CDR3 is CASSLLAQRNTEAFF. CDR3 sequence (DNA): TGTGCCAGCAGCTTACTCGCACAGAGGAACACTGAAGCTTTCTTT.

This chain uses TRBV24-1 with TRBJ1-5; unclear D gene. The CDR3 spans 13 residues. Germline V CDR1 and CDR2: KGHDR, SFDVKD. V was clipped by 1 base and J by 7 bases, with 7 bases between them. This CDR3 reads CATSDFADQPQHF. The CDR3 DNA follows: TGTGCCACCAGTGATTTTGCGGACCAGCCCCAGCATTTT.

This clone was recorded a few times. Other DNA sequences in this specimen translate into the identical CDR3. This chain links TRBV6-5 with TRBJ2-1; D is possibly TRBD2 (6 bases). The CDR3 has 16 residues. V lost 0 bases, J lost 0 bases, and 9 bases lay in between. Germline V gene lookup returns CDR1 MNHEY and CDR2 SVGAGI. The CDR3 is CASSYSGGSSYNEQFF. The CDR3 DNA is TGTGCCAGCAGTTACTCGGGGGGTAGCTCCTACAATGAGCAGTTCTTC.

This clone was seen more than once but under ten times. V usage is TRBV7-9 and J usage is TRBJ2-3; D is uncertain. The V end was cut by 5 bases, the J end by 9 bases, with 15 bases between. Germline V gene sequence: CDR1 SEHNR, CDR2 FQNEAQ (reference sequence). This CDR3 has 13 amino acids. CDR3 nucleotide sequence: TGTGCCAGCAGCCTCGAGAACGAACCAACGCAGTATTTT. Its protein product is CASSLENEPTQYF. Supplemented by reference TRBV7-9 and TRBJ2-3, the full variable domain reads DTGVSQNPRHKITKRGQNVTFRCDPISEHNRLYWYRQTLGQGPEFLTYFQNEAQLEKSRLLSDRFSAERPKGSFSTLEIQRTEQGDSAMYLCASSLENEPTQYFGPGTRLTVL.

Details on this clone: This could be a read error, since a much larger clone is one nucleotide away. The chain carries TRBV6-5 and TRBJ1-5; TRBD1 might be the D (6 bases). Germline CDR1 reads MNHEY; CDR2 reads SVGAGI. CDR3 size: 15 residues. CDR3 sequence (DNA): TGTGCCAGCAGTTACTCGATTACAGGGAATCATCCCCAGCATTTT. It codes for CASSYSITGNHPQHF.

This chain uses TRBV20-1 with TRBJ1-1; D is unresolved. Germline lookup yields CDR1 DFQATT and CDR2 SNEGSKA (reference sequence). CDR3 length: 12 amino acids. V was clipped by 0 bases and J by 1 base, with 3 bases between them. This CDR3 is CSAREGNTEAFF. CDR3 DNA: TGCAGTGCTAGAGAGGGGAACACTGAAGCTTTCTTT.